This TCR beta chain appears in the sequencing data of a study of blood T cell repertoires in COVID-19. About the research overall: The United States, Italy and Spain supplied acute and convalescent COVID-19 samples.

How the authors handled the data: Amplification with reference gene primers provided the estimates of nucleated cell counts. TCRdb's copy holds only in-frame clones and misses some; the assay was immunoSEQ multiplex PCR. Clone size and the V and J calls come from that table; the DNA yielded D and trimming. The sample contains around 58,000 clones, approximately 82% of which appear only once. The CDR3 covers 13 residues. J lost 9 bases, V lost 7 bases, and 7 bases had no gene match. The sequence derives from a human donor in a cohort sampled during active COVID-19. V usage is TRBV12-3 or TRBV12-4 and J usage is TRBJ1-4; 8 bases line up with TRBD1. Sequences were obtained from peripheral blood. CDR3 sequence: CASTSRTGKKLFF. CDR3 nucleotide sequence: TGTGCCAGCACCTCTAGGACAGGGAAAAAACTGTTTTTT.